Shown below are 9 T cell receptor beta chains from a single sample sequenced in a study of blood T cell repertoires in COVID-19. TCRdb keeps only in-frame clones here, not all; method: immunoSEQ multiplex PCR. Here the sample spans over 150,000 clones, around nine tenths being singletons. What was sequenced was peripheral blood. These TCRs come from a man aged 45-65 years with COVID-19, enrolled during active disease.

The chain joins TRBV7-9 to TRBJ1-3; D uncertain. Trimming shortened V by 8 bases and J by 4 bases, and 12 bases separated the two germline ends. CDR1 is SEHNR, CDR2 FQNEAQ, per germline (reference sequence). The CDR3 sequence is 13 residues long. The CDR3 spells CASREASGNTIYF. Here the CDR3 DNA reads TGTGCCAGCCGTGAGGCGTCCGGAAACACCATATATTTT.

This rearrangement joins TRBV7-3 to TRBJ2-1, with 11 bases matching TRBD2. The V and J ends lost 5 bases and 9 bases, in that order; junction bases with no gene match: 6. Germline V CDR1 and CDR2: SGHTA, FQGTGA. This CDR3 has 14 residues. The CDR3 spells CASSPWLAGGEQFF. CDR3 DNA sequence: TGTGCCAGCAGCCCATGGCTAGCGGGAGGTGAGCAGTTCTTC.

This chain's CDR3 is CASRRGYNSPLHF. In DNA form, the CDR3 reads TGTGCCAGCAGGAGAGGGTATAATTCACCCCTCCACTTT. V is TRBV12-3 or TRBV12-4 and J is TRBJ1-6, with D unclear. The CDR3 loop spans 13 amino acids. The V end was cut by 6 bases, the J end by 4 bases, with 7 bases between.

The chain links TRBV7-9 to TRBJ2-7; 10 bases line up with TRBD2. V dropped 3 bases and J dropped 0; count of bases not matched to a gene: 5. The germline gives CDR1 SEHNR, CDR2 FQNEAQ (reference sequence). The CDR3 runs 16 residues. The CDR3 sequence is CASSFRTSGISYEQYF. The CDR3 nucleotides are TGTGCCAGCAGCTTCCGGACTAGCGGTATCTCCTACGAGCAGTACTTC.

A single count supports this clone. V gene TRBV7-9 combines with J gene TRBJ1-4, with D perhaps TRBD1 (5 bases). The length of the CDR3 is 16 residues. The germline V gene has CDR1 SEHNR and CDR2 FQNEAQ (reference sequence). V gave up 7 bases and J gave up 6 bases, with 21 bases separating them. The CDR3 coding sequence is TGTGCCAGCATGGGGCTGATTGGGTTCTCCGATGAAAAACTGTTTTTT. It yields the protein CASMGLIGFSDEKLFF.

This clone occurred a few times. V gene TRBV19 combines with J gene TRBJ2-7; 8 bases are a match to TRBD1. With V trimmed by 5 bases and J by 0 bases, 15 bases remained unmatched. The germline CDR1 and CDR2 sequences are LNHDA and SQIVND (reference sequence). CDR3 length equals 18 residues. DNA of the CDR3: TGTGCCAGTAGTCCAACGGACAGGGAAACGGGGAGCTCCTACGAGCAGTACTTC. Its translation: CASSPTDRETGSSYEQYF.

The chain links TRBV5-4 to TRBJ1-1; unclear D gene. V was cut by 1 base and J by 0 bases, with 7 bases left in between. The CDR3 has 14 residues. Germline V gene lookup returns CDR1 SGHNT and CDR2 YYREEE (reference sequence). The CDR3: CASSLLSVNTEAFF. As DNA, the CDR3 is TGTGCCAGCAGCTTGCTTTCTGTGAACACTGAAGCTTTCTTT. Looking up the rest from reference TRBV5-4 and TRBJ1-1 gives the full variable domain: ETGVTQSPTHLIKTRGQQVTLRCSSQSGHNTVSWYQQALGQGPQFIFQYYREEENGRGNFPPRFSGLQFPNYSSELNVNALELDDSALYLCASSLLSVNTEAFFGQGTRLTVV.

V usage is TRBV5-1 and J usage is TRBJ2-1, with D perhaps TRBD2 (6 bases). CDR3 size: 20 residues. V was pared by 0 bases and J by 7 bases, with 29 bases between. The germline gives CDR1 SGHRS, CDR2 YFSETQ. CDR3 loop: CASSLGVSAFAGSIKNEQFF. In DNA form, the CDR3 reads TGCGCCAGCAGCTTGGGGGTCAGTGCGTTCGCGGGGAGCATCAAGAATGAGCAGTTCTTC.

The genes are TRBV18 and TRBJ1-1; 10 positions match TRBD1. Germline assignment: CDR1 KGHSH and CDR2 LQKENI. CDR3 length: 14 amino acids. V lost 3 bases to trimming and J lost 10 bases; unmatched junction nucleotides: 8. CDR3 amino acids: CASSPQGQGNGAFF. The CDR3 DNA reads as TGTGCCAGCTCACCGCAGGGACAGGGGAACGGAGCTTTCTTT.